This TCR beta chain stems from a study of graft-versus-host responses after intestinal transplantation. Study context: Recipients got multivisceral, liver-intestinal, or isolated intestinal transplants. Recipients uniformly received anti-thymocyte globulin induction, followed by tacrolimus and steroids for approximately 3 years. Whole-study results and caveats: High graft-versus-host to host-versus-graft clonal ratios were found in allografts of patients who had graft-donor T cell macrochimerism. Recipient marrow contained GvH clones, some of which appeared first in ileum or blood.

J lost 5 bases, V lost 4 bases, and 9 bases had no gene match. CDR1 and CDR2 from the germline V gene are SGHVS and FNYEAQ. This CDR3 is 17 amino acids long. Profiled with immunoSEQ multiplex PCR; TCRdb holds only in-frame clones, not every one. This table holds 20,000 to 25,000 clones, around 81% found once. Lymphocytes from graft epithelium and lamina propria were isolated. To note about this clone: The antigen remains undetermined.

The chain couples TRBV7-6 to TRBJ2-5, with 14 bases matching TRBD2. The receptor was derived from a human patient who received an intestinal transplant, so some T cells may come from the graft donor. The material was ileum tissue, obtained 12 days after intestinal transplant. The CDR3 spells CASSSMGTSGSGETQYF. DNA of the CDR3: TGTGCCAGCAGCTCGATGGGGACTAGCGGGAGCGGGGAGACCCAGTACTTC.